Presented here are 25 T cell receptor beta chains from one specimen sequenced in a study of technical replicates of blood from several donors. Clones were sequenced by immunoSEQ multiplex PCR, and TCRdb holds only the in-frame ones, with some missing. The sample lists under 50,000 clones, about 96% seen once, with 0.35% to 0.45% in the top ten. Sequencing was performed on T cells isolated from PBMCs. Receptors were obtained from a human donor in good health.

The J gene is TRBJ2-7, the V gene TRBV19; D may be TRBD1 (5 bases). V lost 6 bases, J lost 2 bases, and 8 bases lay in between. The CDR3 has 12 residues. The germline gives CDR1 LNHDA, CDR2 SQIVND (reference sequence). This chain's CDR3 is CASRADTYEQYF. The DNA of the CDR3 is TGTGCCAGTAGGGCGGACACCTACGAGCAGTACTTC.

V gene TRBV25-1 combines with J gene TRBJ1-2, with unresolved D. Germline V CDR1 and CDR2: MGHDK, SYGVNS. The V end was cut by 4 bases, the J end by 2 bases, with 11 bases between. CDR3 length: 14 residues. Here the CDR3 DNA reads TGTGCCAGCAGTGGGTATTGGGCCAACTATGGCTACACCTTC. As protein: CASSGYWANYGYTF.

This chain links TRBV30 with TRBJ2-2; D possibly corresponds to TRBD2 (6 bases). Germline V gene sequence: CDR1 GTSNPN, CDR2 SVGIG (reference sequence). CDR3 length: 12 amino acids. The ends were cut back, 3 bases at V and 6 bases at J, with 8 bases in the middle. CDR3 DNA: TGTGCCTGGAGGGAGCGGGCCGGGGAGCTGTTTTTT. Translating it yields CAWRERAGELFF.

The chain combines TRBV6-5 with TRBJ2-2, with D maybe TRBD2 (5 bases). Per the germline V gene, CDR1 is MNHEY and CDR2 is SVGAGI. This CDR3 spans 12 amino acids. V was clipped by 7 bases and J by 5 bases, with 8 bases between them. The CDR3 is CASTTGTGELFF. The DNA of the CDR3 is TGTGCCAGCACGACGGGAACCGGGGAGCTGTTTTTT.

The genes are TRBV4-2 and TRBJ2-1; TRBD1 aligns across 7 bases. The CDR3 is made up of 15 amino acids. Germline V gene lookup returns CDR1 LGHNA and CDR2 YNFKEQ. The V and J ends lost 2 bases and 6 bases, in that order; junction bases with no gene match: 7. The CDR3 reads CASSQLRDSGNEQFF. As DNA, the CDR3 is TGTGCCAGCAGCCAACTCCGGGACAGTGGCAATGAGCAGTTCTTC.

The chain recombines TRBV11-2 with TRBJ2-1; D possibly corresponds to TRBD1 (5 bases). This CDR3 has 12 residues. Germline V CDR1 and CDR2: SGHAT, FQNNGV. Trimming pared 5 bases from V and 10 bases from J, leaving 12 bases between. CDR3 protein: CASSRDSWEQFF. The CDR3 coding sequence is TGTGCCAGCAGCCGTGACAGTTGGGAGCAGTTCTTC.

The V call is TRBV27, the J call TRBJ2-1; TRBD1 is a possible D gene (6 bases). V lost 5 bases and J 0 bases, leaving 11 bases between the germline ends. The CDR3 sequence is 15 residues long. The germline CDR1 and CDR2 sequences are MNHEY and SMNVEV (reference sequence). The CDR3 coding sequence is TGTGCCAGCAGTGACAGGTCGAGCTCCTACAATGAGCAGTTCTTC. Translation: CASSDRSSSYNEQFF.

This rearrangement joins TRBV6-1 to TRBJ2-3; 7 nucleotides align to TRBD2. The CDR3 is 14 amino acids. Germline lookup yields CDR1 MNHNS and CDR2 SASEGT. V shed 4 bases, J shed 4 bases, and the junction held 5 bases outside the gene matches. The CDR3 here is CASSAGTTSDTQYF. DNA of the CDR3: TGTGCCAGCAGTGCCGGGACTACCTCAGATACGCAGTATTTT.

The rearrangement links TRBV5-1 to TRBJ2-7; TRBD1 matches 7 bases. V lost 0 bases to trimming and J lost 3 bases; unmatched junction nucleotides: 9. Per the germline V gene, CDR1 is SGHRS and CDR2 is YFSETQ. The CDR3 runs 16 residues. CDR3 sequence: CASSLAEDRSFYEQYF. The CDR3 nucleotides read TGCGCCAGCAGCTTGGCCGAGGACAGGTCCTTCTACGAGCAGTACTTC.

This chain uses TRBV6-5 with TRBJ2-3, with TRBD1 matching over 7 bases. The germline V gene encodes CDR1 MNHEY and CDR2 SVGAGI. The CDR3 is made up of 15 amino acids. V gave up 6 bases and J gave up 4 bases; unmatched junction bases: 10. The CDR3 bases are TGTGCCAGCAGCCTACCGGAGACAGGGCCAGATACGCAGTATTTT. This encodes CASSLPETGPDTQYF.

This clone occurred a few times. The genes are TRBV29-1 and TRBJ2-7; 8 bases fit TRBD1. From germline, CDR1 is SQVTM and CDR2 ANQGSEA. J gave up 0 bases and V 7 bases, and 8 bases lay outside the gene matches. There are 14 residues in the CDR3. The CDR3 reads CSGMGQESSYEQYF. For the CDR3, the DNA is TGCAGCGGGATGGGACAGGAAAGCTCCTACGAGCAGTACTTC.

The genes are TRBV7-6 and TRBJ2-1; D may be TRBD2 (5 bases). CDR3 length: 16 amino acids. Germline V gives CDR1 SGHVS, CDR2 FNYEAQ. V was shortened by 0 bases and J by 5 bases, with 14 bases between the two germline ends. As DNA, the CDR3 is TGTGCCAGCAGCTTAGCGACGAGGGAGCTCCACAATGAGCAGTTCTTC. The encoded protein is CASSLATRELHNEQFF. Complete variable domain (other parts from reference TRBV7-6 and TRBJ2-1): GAGVSQSPRYKVTKRGQDVALRCDPISGHVSLYWYRQALGQGPEFLTYFNYEAQQDKSGLPNDRFSAERPEGSISTLTIQRTEQRDSAMYRCASSLATRELHNEQFFGPGTRLTVL.

V is TRBV5-6 and J is TRBJ1-5; perhaps TRBD1 as D (5 bases). Trimming shortened V by 2 bases and J by 0 bases, and 9 bases separated the two germline ends. The length of the CDR3 is 15 residues. Per the germline V gene, CDR1 is SGHDT and CDR2 is YYEEEE. Written as DNA, the CDR3 is TGTGCCAGCAGCTTCTTAGGGGATAGCAATCAGCCCCAGCATTTT. This translates into CASSFLGDSNQPQHF.

This chain connects TRBV11-1 to TRBJ2-7; 8 bases line up with TRBD1. V lost 4 bases to trimming and J lost 2 bases; unmatched junction nucleotides: 4. Germline CDR1 SGHAT, CDR2 FQDESV (reference sequence). This CDR3 spans 14 amino acids. The CDR3: CASSSGTGTYEQYF. CDR3 nucleotide sequence: TGTGCCAGCAGCTCCGGGACAGGCACCTACGAGCAGTACTTC.

The genes are TRBV15 and TRBJ1-1, with TRBD1 matching 8 bases. After removal of 3 bases from V and 0 bases from J, the junction contained 9 bases not matched to a gene. Looked up from germline, CDR1 is LNHNV and CDR2 is YYDKDF (reference sequence). There are 17 residues in the CDR3. CDR3 protein: CATSSPTGAPMNTEAFF. DNA for the CDR3: TGTGCCACCAGCAGCCCGACAGGGGCCCCTATGAACACTGAAGCTTTCTTT.

The chain couples TRBV7-2 to TRBJ2-7; no definite D call. There are 13 residues in the CDR3. The germline V and J ends were trimmed by 3 bases and 1 base, with 7 bases remaining between them. Germline CDR1 and CDR2: SGHTA and FQGNSA. The CDR3 nucleotides read TGTGCCAGCAGCTTTGTTGTATCCTACGAGCAGTACTTC. Residues: CASSFVVSYEQYF.

This chain connects TRBV14 to TRBJ1-1; possible D gene TRBD1, 5 bases. The germline V gene encodes CDR1 SGHDN and CDR2 FVKESK. This CDR3 comprises 13 residues. The V gene lost 2 bases and the J gene lost 4 bases, with 8 bases spanning the gap. The CDR3 is CASSQLRGTEAFF. The CDR3, as DNA: TGTGCCAGCAGCCAACTAAGGGGCACTGAAGCTTTCTTT.

The chain uses TRBV4-3 and TRBJ2-2, with TRBD2 identical over 9 bases. The CDR3 totals 15 residues. Germline V gene lookup returns CDR1 LGHNA and CDR2 YSLEER. V lost 2 bases, J lost 4 bases, and 2 bases stayed unmatched. CDR3 region: CASSQTSGFTGELFF. For the CDR3, the DNA is TGCGCCAGCAGCCAAACTAGCGGGTTCACCGGGGAGCTGTTTTTT.

The CDR3 here is CASSQVATGTYEQYF. The CDR3, as DNA: TGTGCCAGCAGCCAAGTCGCGACAGGGACCTACGAGCAGTACTTC. The genes are TRBV4-2 and TRBJ2-7, with 7 positions matching TRBD1. Germline V gene sequence: CDR1 LGHNA, CDR2 YNFKEQ. The junction had 5 bases not matched to a gene; V was cut back by 1 base and J by 2 bases. This CDR3 contains 15 residues.

The CDR3 DNA is TGTGCCAGCAGTCCCCCGGGACAGGTTGGCTCCTACGAGCAGTACTTC. It yields the protein CASSPPGQVGSYEQYF. This rearrangement joins TRBV5-6 to TRBJ2-7; TRBD1 matches 8 bases. Trimming took 5 bases from V and 0 from J; bases not matched to a gene: 10. The CDR3 has 16 amino acids. Germline-derived CDR1 and CDR2 are SGHDT and YYEEEE.

This clone appeared a few times. V gene TRBV6-1 combines with J gene TRBJ1-1; D unresolved. The CDR3 extends over 13 amino acids. With 6 bases removed from V and 4 bases from J, the gap between germline ends came to 12 bases. CDR1 is MNHNS, CDR2 SASEGT, per germline. The CDR3 region is CASRRGSVTEAFF. In nucleotides, the CDR3 is TGTGCCAGCAGACGAGGGAGTGTCACTGAAGCTTTCTTT.

The chain links TRBV6-1 to TRBJ2-1; TRBD2 matches at 13 bases. CDR3 size: 14 residues. J lost 2 bases, V lost 10 bases, and 2 bases had no gene match. CDR1 is MNHNS, CDR2 SASEGT, per germline. CDR3: CATTSGRPYNEQFF. CDR3 nucleotide sequence: TGTGCCACGACTAGCGGGAGGCCCTACAATGAGCAGTTCTTC.

This rearrangement joins TRBV30 to TRBJ1-2; 7 nucleotides align to TRBD1. Germline CDR1 is GTSNPN and CDR2 is SVGIG (reference sequence). The CDR3 covers 16 residues. The junction had 16 bases not matched to a gene; V was cut back by 5 bases and J by 4 bases. CDR3 in amino acids: CAWGLTWDSDSYGYTF. CDR3 nucleotides: TGTGCCTGGGGTTTGACCTGGGACAGTGATTCCTATGGCTACACCTTC.

The gene calls are TRBV27 and TRBJ2-2; TRBD2 is a possible D gene (6 bases). Trimming pared 2 bases from V and 1 base from J, leaving 20 bases between. Per germline, CDR1 MNHEY and CDR2 SMNVEV (reference sequence). The CDR3 is 19 residues long. This CDR3 is CASSLQTQFGLKNTGELFF. CDR3 in DNA: TGTGCCAGCAGTTTACAGACCCAATTCGGACTAAAGAACACCGGGGAGCTGTTTTTT.

V is TRBV29-1 and J is TRBJ1-2, with D possibly TRBD1 on 5 matching bases. V was pared by 4 bases and J by 5 bases, with 14 bases between. Germline V lookup: CDR1 SQVTM, CDR2 ANQGSEA. The CDR3 is 13 amino acids. The CDR3 bases are TGCAGCGTTGCGGCTGGGGGGGTATATGGCTACACCTTC. It encodes CSVAAGGVYGYTF.